Listed here are 28 T cell receptor beta chains from one sample, sequenced in a study of T cell repertoires in cytomegalovirus infection. One entry per CDR3 protein results from TCRdb running MiXCR on the reads. The table includes about 220,000 distinct CDR3 sequences, around 40% detected once. No antigen has been identified for these receptors. Sequences were derived from CD8+ T cells from cultured PBMCs, sampled from culture after CMV antigen stimulation. The receptors were gathered from a human donor in good health (CMV status not recorded). Some clones in this sample may be carry-over from other donors' samples.

This clonotype showed up many times. The V call is TRBV11-1, the J call TRBJ2-7, with TRBD1 identical over 8 bases. The germline V gene has CDR1 SGHAT and CDR2 FQDESV (reference sequence). The CDR3 is made up of 15 amino acids. Trimming removed 3 bases from V and 1 base from J; junction bases left unmatched: 5. The CDR3 DNA reads as TGTGCCAGCAGCTTCGGACAGGGCTCATCCTACGAGCAGTACTTC. Its protein is CASSFGQGSSYEQYF. The full variable domain, completed using reference TRBV11-1 and TRBJ2-7, is EAEVAQSPRYKITEKSQAVAFWCDPISGHATLYWYRQILGQGPELLVQFQDESVVDDSQLPKDRFSAERLKGVDSTLKIQPAELGDSAMYLCASSFGQGSSYEQYFGPGTRLTVT.

The rearrangement uses TRBV5-6 and TRBJ2-1; D gene uncertain. Between the trimmed V and J ends, which lost 6 bases and 4 bases, there was a span of 17 bases. Germline V lookup: CDR1 SGHDT, CDR2 YYEEEE. This CDR3 region has 15 residues. CDR3 sequence (DNA): TGTGCCAGCATTACCGGGTTCGGGTCGTACAATGAGCAGTTCTTC. This codes for CASITGFGSYNEQFF. Based on the CDR3 plus reference TRBV5-6 and TRBJ2-1, the full variable domain is DAGVTQSPTHLIKTRGQQVTLRCSPKSGHDTVSWYQQALGQGPQFIFQYYEEEERQRGNFPDRFSGHQFPNYSSELNVNALLLGDSALYLCASITGFGSYNEQFFGPGTRLTVL.

This chain links TRBV15 with TRBJ2-1, with 10 bases fitting TRBD2. The V and J ends lost 2 bases and 8 bases, in that order; junction bases with no gene match: 9. Germline V gene lookup returns CDR1 LNHNV and CDR2 YYDKDF (reference sequence). The CDR3 loop spans 16 amino acids. CDR3 amino acids: CATSRLRAGGADEQFF. CDR3 DNA sequence: TGTGCCACCAGCAGACTACGAGCGGGAGGGGCGGATGAGCAGTTCTTC.

The chain couples TRBV9 to TRBJ1-3; TRBD1 aligns across 9 bases. The V gene end was trimmed by 5 bases and the J gene end by 4 bases; junction bases not matched to a gene: 10. CDR3 length: 16 residues. Germline V lookup: CDR1 SGDLS, CDR2 YYNGEE. CDR3 amino acids: CASSPGTGKAGNTIYF. CDR3 nucleotide sequence: TGTGCCAGCAGTCCTGGGACAGGGAAAGCGGGAAACACCATATATTTT.

The rearrangement uses TRBV2 and TRBJ2-1, with 12 bases fitting TRBD2. Germline CDR1 SNHLY, CDR2 FYNNEI. J was trimmed by 5 bases and V by 7 bases; bases with no gene match: 3. This CDR3 spans 14 amino acids. CDR3 protein: CASTRLAGDNEQFF. Here the CDR3 DNA reads TGTGCCAGCACACGACTAGCGGGGGACAATGAGCAGTTCTTC.

This chain uses TRBV12-3 or TRBV12-4 with TRBJ2-7; 8 nucleotides line up with TRBD2. The CDR3 is 20 amino acids. V lost 4 bases, J lost 5 bases, and 25 bases stayed unmatched. The CDR3 loop reads CASSSSAGVSREGSIHEQYF. CDR3 DNA: TGTGCCAGCAGTTCAAGCGCTGGGGTGAGCCGGGAGGGCTCGATCCACGAGCAGTACTTC.

This sequence joins TRBV11-2 and TRBJ2-2; 8 bases match TRBD2. V lost 5 bases to trimming and J lost 6 bases; unmatched junction nucleotides: 14. This CDR3 is built from 17 residues. In germline, CDR1 is SGHAT, CDR2 FQNNGV. Here the CDR3 DNA reads TGTGCCAGCAGCCCTCGCATAGCGGGGATTCCTTCCGGGGAGCTGTTTTTT. Protein product: CASSPRIAGIPSGELFF.

This clonotype has more than one count but fewer than ten. This chain connects TRBV2 to TRBJ2-7; TRBD2 matches at 14 bases. This CDR3 has 18 amino acids. The trim removed 5 bases at V and 2 bases at J, leaving 11 bases unmatched. Germline V lookup: CDR1 SNHLY, CDR2 FYNNEI. CDR3 in DNA: TGTGCCAGCAGTTTTTTTGGGACTAGCGGGAGAGGGACCTACGAGCAGTACTTC. It codes for CASSFFGTSGRGTYEQYF. The full variable domain, in which reference TRBV2 and TRBJ2-7 provide the parts outside the CDR3, is EPEVTQTPSHQVTQMGQEVILRCVPISNHLYFYWYRQILGQKVEFLVSFYNNEISEKSEIFDDQFSVERPDGSNFTLKIRSTKLEDSAMYFCASSFFGTSGRGTYEQYFGPGTRLTVT.

This clonotype was found a few times. This chain links TRBV20-1 with TRBJ1-5, with D unclear. CDR1 is DFQATT and CDR2 is SNEGSKA in the germline V gene (reference sequence). The CDR3 is made up of 12 amino acids. V was pared by 3 bases and J by 1 base, with 4 bases between. The CDR3 reads CSASYSNQPQHF. In DNA, the CDR3 is TGCAGTGCTAGTTACAGCAATCAGCCCCAGCATTTT.

The chain recombines TRBV27 with TRBJ2-3; D is ambiguous. From germline, CDR1 is MNHEY and CDR2 SMNVEV (reference sequence). V was trimmed by 5 bases and J by 1 base, leaving 10 bases between them. This CDR3 has 14 residues. For the CDR3, the DNA is TGTGCCAGCAGTCCCCTTAGGTGCACAGATACGCAGTATTTT. This translates into CASSPLRCTDTQYF.

CDR3 sequence reads: CASSPPVDREYYEQYF. The CDR3 DNA follows: TGTGCCAGCTCACCACCGGTTGACAGGGAGTACTACGAGCAGTACTTC. V and J are TRBV18 and TRBJ2-7; TRBD1 aligns across 7 bases. There are 16 residues in the CDR3. The germline V gene has CDR1 KGHSH and CDR2 LQKENI. Trimming took 0 bases from V and 3 from J; bases not matched to a gene: 8. Supplemented by reference TRBV18 and TRBJ2-7, the full variable domain reads NAGVMQNPRHLVRRRGQEARLRCSPMKGHSHVYWYRQLPEEGLKFMVYLQKENIIDESGMPKERFSAEFPKEGPSILRIQQVVRGDSAAYFCASSPPVDREYYEQYFGPGTRLTVT.

This chain connects TRBV7-8 to TRBJ1-6; a possible D gene is TRBD1 (5 bases). Per the germline V gene, CDR1 is SGHVS and CDR2 is FQNEAQ. The CDR3 is made up of 15 amino acids. The germline V and J ends were trimmed by 5 bases and 13 bases, with 21 bases remaining between them. This CDR3 reads CASSTRTTGGWPLHF. CDR3 DNA sequence: TGTGCCAGCAGCACCAGGACGACCGGGGGGTGGCCCCTCCACTTT.

The chain links TRBV11-2 to TRBJ1-3, with D tentatively TRBD1 (5 bases). The ends were cut back, 3 bases at V and 4 bases at J, with 22 bases in the middle. Germline V lookup: CDR1 SGHAT, CDR2 FQNNGV. The CDR3 totals 18 residues. CDR3 nucleotides: TGTGCCAGCAGCTTGGACCCCCCAGGGAGGTCGGGGGGAAACACCATATATTTT. Its protein product is CASSLDPPGRSGGNTIYF.

This clonotype has a handful of counts. V is TRBV14 and J is TRBJ2-5; D unresolved. Trimming pared 1 base from V and 5 bases from J, leaving 14 bases between. Germline loops: CDR1 SGHDN, CDR2 FVKESK. The CDR3 is 15 amino acids. The CDR3 bases are TGTGCCAGCAGCCAAGTCGACAACTCAGTGGAGACCCAGTACTTC. This encodes CASSQVDNSVETQYF.

This clonotype occurred a few times. This chain joins TRBV7-8 and TRBJ2-7, with D unresolved. The CDR3 totals 12 residues. The V gene lost 5 bases and the J gene lost 7 bases, with 12 bases spanning the gap. Per the germline V gene, CDR1 is SGHVS and CDR2 is FQNEAQ. The CDR3 loop reads CASSPDRQEQYF. The CDR3 nucleotides read TGTGCCAGCAGCCCCGACCGCCAGGAGCAGTACTTC.

This clonotype was seen many times. V usage is TRBV7-9 and J usage is TRBJ1-5; 10 bases are a match to TRBD1. This CDR3 spans 14 amino acids. Germline trimming cut 5 bases from V and 4 bases from J; bases unmatched to any gene: 2. The germline V gene has CDR1 SEHNR and CDR2 FQNEAQ (reference sequence). The CDR3 region is CASSPGQGNQPQHF. Written as DNA, the CDR3 is TGTGCCAGCAGCCCGGGACAGGGGAATCAGCCCCAGCATTTT.

V and J are TRBV28 and TRBJ1-6, with a possible D match to TRBD1 (6 bases). CDR3 size: 13 residues. V dropped 3 bases and J dropped 9 bases, with 9 bases sitting between them. Germline CDR1 and CDR2: MDHEN and SYDVKM. The CDR3 coding sequence is TGTGCCAGCAGTTTTCAGGGGACTTCACCCCTCCACTTT. This translates into CASSFQGTSPLHF.

This clonotype has more than one count but fewer than ten. The chain carries TRBV6-2 or TRBV6-3 and TRBJ2-5, with D perhaps TRBD2 (5 bases). V lost 0 bases, J lost 2 bases, and 13 bases lay in between. The V gene's germline CDR1 is MNHEY and CDR2 SVGEGT. The length of the CDR3 is 16 residues. Here the CDR3 DNA reads TGTGCCAGCAGTTACTCCTTGGGAGACGATCAAGAGACCCAGTACTTC. It is translated as CASSYSLGDDQETQYF.

J is TRBJ2-3 and V is TRBV28; D is unresolved. V was cut by 4 bases and J by 6 bases, with 2 bases left in between. This CDR3 comprises 10 residues. Germline V lookup: CDR1 MDHEN, CDR2 SYDVKM. The CDR3 coding sequence is TGTGCCAGCAGTTACGATACGCAGTATTTT. Translating gives CASSYDTQYF.

This chain uses TRBV7-2 with TRBJ1-1, with a tentative D call TRBD1 (6 bases). Trimming left V 2 bases short and J 1 base short, with 14 bases between. Germline V CDR1 and CDR2: SGHTA, FQGNSA. The CDR3 sequence is 16 residues long. The CDR3 here is CASSLIYGQPNTEAFF. The CDR3 bases are TGTGCCAGCAGCTTAATCTATGGACAGCCGAACACTGAAGCTTTCTTT.

V usage is TRBV10-3 and J usage is TRBJ2-1, with D possibly being TRBD1 (6 bases). The V end lost 6 bases, the J end lost 7 bases, and 13 bases lay between the germline ends. The CDR3 extends over 13 amino acids. Germline V gives CDR1 ENHRY, CDR2 SYGVKD. The DNA for the CDR3 is TGTGCCATCAGAGTGGGGGCGTTAAATGAGCAGTTCTTC. Its translation: CAIRVGALNEQFF.

This chain connects TRBV7-6 to TRBJ1-5; tentatively, D is TRBD1 (5 bases). Per germline, CDR1 SGHVS and CDR2 FNYEAQ. This CDR3 region has 14 residues. Trimming took 1 base from V and 7 from J, leaving 11 bases between them. The CDR3 reads CASSLVWGAQPQHF. DNA of the CDR3: TGTGCCAGCAGCTTAGTGTGGGGCGCCCAGCCCCAGCATTTT.

This clonotype was detected a few times. This chain connects TRBV2 to TRBJ2-1; 8 bases line up with TRBD2. V dropped 6 bases and J dropped 0; count of bases not matched to a gene: 7. Germline CDR1 is SNHLY and CDR2 is FYNNEI. CDR3 length equals 16 residues. The chain's CDR3 is CASSPTGTSSYNEQFF. Written as DNA, the CDR3 is TGTGCCAGCAGCCCAACCGGGACTAGCTCCTACAATGAGCAGTTCTTC.

This clonotype was seen at least ten times. The V call is TRBV7-2, the J call TRBJ1-2; no reliable D call. Germline V gene sequence: CDR1 SGHTA, CDR2 FQGNSA. The CDR3 is made up of 14 amino acids. Trimming shortened V by 2 bases and J by 0 bases, and 7 bases separated the two germline ends. The DNA of the CDR3 is TGTGCCAGCAGCTTATTCACGACTAACTATGGCTACACCTTC. Residues: CASSLFTTNYGYTF.

The gene calls are TRBV11-2 and TRBJ1-1; 10 bases map to TRBD1. This CDR3 has 14 amino acids. V shed 7 bases and J 5 bases; nucleotides not matched to a gene: 7. Germline-derived CDR1 and CDR2 are SGHAT and FQNNGV. CDR3 region: CASTGGTGATEAFF. The CDR3 nucleotides are TGTGCCAGCACCGGGGGGACAGGGGCGACTGAAGCTTTCTTT.

The V and J genes are TRBV12-3 or TRBV12-4 and TRBJ2-7; 14 bases line up with TRBD2. Losses at the gene ends were 5 bases for V and 2 bases for J; bases not matched to a gene: 11. CDR3 length: 18 residues. The CDR3 loop is CASSPSTSGRAIPYEQYF. Written as DNA, the CDR3 is TGTGCCAGCAGTCCCTCGACTAGCGGGAGGGCCATCCCCTACGAGCAGTACTTC.

V usage is TRBV27 and J usage is TRBJ1-5; the D gene is possibly TRBD1 (6 bases). The CDR3 is made up of 16 amino acids. The germline V gene encodes CDR1 MNHEY and CDR2 SMNVEV (reference sequence). V shed 6 bases and J shed 0 bases, with 15 bases lying between them. The CDR3 loop is CASSPQGPNSNQPQHF. CDR3 in DNA: TGTGCCAGCAGCCCCCAGGGGCCTAATAGCAATCAGCCCCAGCATTTT.

This chain joins TRBV6-6 and TRBJ2-6; 7 bases match TRBD1. Per germline, CDR1 MNHNY and CDR2 SVGAGI (reference sequence). The V segment lost 2 bases and the J segment 1 base; nucleotides outside the gene matches: 20. CDR3 length: 22 residues. CDR3 sequence (DNA): TGTGCCAGCAGTTACACCGACAGGGTAGAAAAGCCTATATTGTCTGGGGCCAACGTCCTGACTTTC. Encoded protein: CASSYTDRVEKPILSGANVLTF.